The next 8 T cell receptor beta chains were all read from a single sample in a study of T cell changes during pregnancy in multiple sclerosis. Sequencing used immunoSEQ multiplex PCR; TCRdb keeps in-frame clones, though not all of them. The table has 35,000 to 50,000 clones, 75% to 95% seen once. The sequenced sample was CD4+ T cells from peripheral blood mononuclear cells, obtained after pregnancy. These receptors all come from a female donor in good health, enrolled as a control in a pregnancy study.

This chain joins TRBV5-4 and TRBJ2-7; TRBD1 matches 12 bases. The CDR3 extends over 18 amino acids. V trimming: 2 bases; J trimming: 2 bases; junction bases outside the gene matches: 11. Germline CDR1 and CDR2: SGHNT and YYREEE (reference sequence). CDR3 nucleotide sequence: TGTGCCAGCAGCTTTGGAGGGGGACAGGGGGCGATGGCCTACGAGCAGTACTTC. This gives the protein CASSFGGGQGAMAYEQYF.

The sample holds one count of this clone. This rearrangement joins TRBV7-9 to TRBJ2-5; 7 bases fit TRBD2. With V trimmed by 0 bases and J by 5 bases, 15 bases remained unmatched. This CDR3 has 18 residues. Germline V gives CDR1 SEHNR, CDR2 FQNEAQ (reference sequence). The CDR3 sequence: CASSLAFELARDVETQYF. DNA of the CDR3: TGTGCCAGCAGCTTAGCCTTTGAACTAGCGAGAGACGTCGAGACCCAGTACTTC. The whole variable domain, filled in from reference TRBV7-9 and TRBJ2-5, reads DTGVSQNPRHKITKRGQNVTFRCDPISEHNRLYWYRQTLGQGPEFLTYFQNEAQLEKSRLLSDRFSAERPKGSFSTLEIQRTEQGDSAMYLCASSLAFELARDVETQYFGPGTRLLVL.

This rearrangement joins TRBV7-8 to TRBJ1-1; 9 bases match TRBD1. The V gene end was trimmed by 3 bases and the J gene end by 11 bases; junction bases not matched to a gene: 10. The germline V gene has CDR1 SGHVS and CDR2 FQNEAQ. The length of the CDR3 is 14 residues. As DNA, the CDR3 is TGTGCCAGCAGCTTGGACAGGGGCACCGCCTGGGCTTTCTTT. Protein product: CASSLDRGTAWAFF.

The genes are TRBV6-1 and TRBJ1-3, with TRBD1 as a possible D gene (5 bases). The CDR3 spans 15 residues. Trimming removed 2 bases at V and 7 bases at J, with 15 bases between. The V gene's germline CDR1 is MNHNS and CDR2 SASEGT. The CDR3, as DNA: TGTGCCAGCAGTGAAACGGGGGTAGTCATGAACACCATATATTTT. This translates into CASSETGVVMNTIYF.

Here the CDR3 DNA reads TGCAGTGCGATGCAGGGGGGCTACACCTTC. Residues: CSAMQGGYTF. V gene TRBV20-1 combines with J gene TRBJ1-2; D may be TRBD1 (6 bases). Trimming cost V 6 bases and J 8 bases, with 10 bases left between them. The germline gives CDR1 DFQATT, CDR2 SNEGSKA (reference sequence). The CDR3 length is 10 residues.

The genes are TRBV5-4 and TRBJ1-3; TRBD1 matches at 7 bases. CDR3 length: 14 amino acids. J was trimmed by 2 bases and V by 4 bases; bases with no gene match: 3. CDR1 is SGHNT and CDR2 is YYREEE in the germline V gene (reference sequence). Here the CDR3 reads CASSPQGAGNTIYF. CDR3 sequence (DNA): TGTGCCAGCAGCCCTCAGGGGGCTGGAAACACCATATATTTT.

CDR3 in DNA: TGTGCTAGTGGTCCGACAGGGTCCACAGATACGCAGTATTTT. Translation: CASGPTGSTDTQYF. This rearrangement joins TRBV12-5 to TRBJ2-3; TRBD1 aligns across 7 bases. In germline, CDR1 is LGHNT, CDR2 FRNRAP. The junction had 4 bases not matched to a gene; V was cut back by 5 bases and J by 2 bases. There are 14 residues in the CDR3.

The chain carries TRBV9 and TRBJ1-2; 10 bases map to TRBD1. This CDR3 has 14 amino acids. V lost 4 bases and J lost 6; bases outside the gene matches: 6. CDR1 is SGDLS, CDR2 YYNGEE, per germline. The CDR3 nucleotides read TGTGCCAGCAGCCCGCGGACAGGGGGGGATGGCTACACCTTC. Translated: CASSPRTGGDGYTF.